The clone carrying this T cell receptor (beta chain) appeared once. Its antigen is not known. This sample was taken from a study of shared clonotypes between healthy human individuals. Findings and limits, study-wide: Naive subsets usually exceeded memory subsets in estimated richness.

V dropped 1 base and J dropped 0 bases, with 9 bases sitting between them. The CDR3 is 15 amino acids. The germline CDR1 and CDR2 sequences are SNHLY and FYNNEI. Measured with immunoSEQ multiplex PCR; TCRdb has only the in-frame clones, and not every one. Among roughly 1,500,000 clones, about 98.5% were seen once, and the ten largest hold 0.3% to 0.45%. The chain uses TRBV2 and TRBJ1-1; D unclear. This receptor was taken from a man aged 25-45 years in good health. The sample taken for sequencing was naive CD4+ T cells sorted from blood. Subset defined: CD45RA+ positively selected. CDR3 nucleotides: TGTGCCAGCAGTGAAGATCAGGCTATGAACACTGAAGCTTTCTTT. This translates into CASSEDQAMNTEAFF.